A single sample gave rise to the 2 T cell receptor beta chains below, sequenced in a study of tumor-infiltrating lymphocytes in glioblastoma multiforme. TCR beta libraries were built from RNA through three nested multiplex PCR rounds using modified ARM-PCR. TCRdb processed the multiplex PCR reads anew with MiXCR; each CDR3 protein has one entry. This repertoire shows almost 20,000 distinct CDR3 sequences, about 70% found once; its top ten account for about 17%. Material for sequencing was peripheral blood. All receptors derive from a male donor with glioblastoma.

On this clonotype itself: Just one base apart from a much larger clone, this may be a read error. This chain joins TRBV16 and TRBJ2-7, with no clear D. The V end lost 1 base, the J end lost 0 bases, and 10 bases lay between the germline ends. This CDR3 is built from 15 residues. Per germline, CDR1 KGHSY and CDR2 FQNENV. The CDR3 here is CASSQYHGSSYEQYF. The CDR3 region has the DNA TGTGCCAGCAGCCAATATCATGGGTCCTCCTACGAGCAGTACTTC. The full variable domain, completed using reference TRBV16 and TRBJ2-7, is GEEVAQTPKHLVRGEGQKAKLYCAPIKGHSYVFWYQQVLKNEFKFLISFQNENVFDETGMPKERFSAKCLPNSPCSLEIQATKLEDSAVYFCASSQYHGSSYEQYFGPGTRLTVT.

V gene TRBV11-2 combines with J gene TRBJ1-1; TRBD1 matches at 8 bases. Germline trimming cut 5 bases from V and 1 base from J; bases unmatched to any gene: 18. Germline CDR1 and CDR2: SGHAT and FQNNGV. The CDR3 loop spans 19 amino acids. The CDR3 loop is CASSPRSWTGIRTNTEAFF. The CDR3 coding sequence is TGTGCCAGCAGCCCAAGATCATGGACAGGGATCAGGACGAACACTGAAGCTTTCTTT.